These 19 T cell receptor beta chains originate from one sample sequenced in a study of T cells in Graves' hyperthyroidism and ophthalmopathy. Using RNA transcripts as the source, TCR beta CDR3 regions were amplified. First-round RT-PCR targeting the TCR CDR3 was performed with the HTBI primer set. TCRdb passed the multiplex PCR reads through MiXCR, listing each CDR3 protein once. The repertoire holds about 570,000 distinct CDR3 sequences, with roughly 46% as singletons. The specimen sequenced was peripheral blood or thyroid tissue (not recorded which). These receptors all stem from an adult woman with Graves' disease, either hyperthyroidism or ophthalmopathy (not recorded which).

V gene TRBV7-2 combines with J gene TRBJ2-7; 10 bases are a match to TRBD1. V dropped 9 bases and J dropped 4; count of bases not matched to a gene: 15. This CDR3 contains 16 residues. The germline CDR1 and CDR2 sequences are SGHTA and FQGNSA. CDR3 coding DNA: TGTGCCAGTTCCGGACCCGGGACAGGGGCAACATACGAGCAGTACTTC. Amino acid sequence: CASSGPGTGATYEQYF. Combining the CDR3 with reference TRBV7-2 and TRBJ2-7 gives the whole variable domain GAGVSQSPSNKVTEKGKDVELRCDPISGHTALYWYRQSLGQGLEFLIYFQGNSAPDKSGLPSDRFSAERTGGSVSTLTIQRTQQEDSAVYLCASSGPGTGATYEQYFGPGTRLTVT.

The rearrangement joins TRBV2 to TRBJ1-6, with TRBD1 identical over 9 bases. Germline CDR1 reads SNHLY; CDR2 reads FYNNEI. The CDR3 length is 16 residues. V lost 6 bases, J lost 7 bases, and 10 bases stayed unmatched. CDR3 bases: TGTGCCAGCAGCTCGCTCGGAGGACAGGGGAATTCACCCCTCCACTTT. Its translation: CASSSLGGQGNSPLHF.

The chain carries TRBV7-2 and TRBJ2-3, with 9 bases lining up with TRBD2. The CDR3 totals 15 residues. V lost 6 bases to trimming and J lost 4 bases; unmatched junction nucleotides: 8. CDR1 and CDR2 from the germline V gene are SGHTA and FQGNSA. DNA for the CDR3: TGTGCCAGCAGTCTTGGTAGCGGGAGAGCAGATACGCAGTATTTT. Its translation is CASSLGSGRADTQYF.

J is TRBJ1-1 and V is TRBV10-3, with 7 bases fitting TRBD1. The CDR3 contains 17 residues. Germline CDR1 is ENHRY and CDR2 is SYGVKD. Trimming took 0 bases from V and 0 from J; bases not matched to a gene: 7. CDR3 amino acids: CAISESSRGGLNTEAFF. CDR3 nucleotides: TGTGCCATCAGTGAGTCGAGTAGAGGGGGCTTGAACACTGAAGCTTTCTTT.

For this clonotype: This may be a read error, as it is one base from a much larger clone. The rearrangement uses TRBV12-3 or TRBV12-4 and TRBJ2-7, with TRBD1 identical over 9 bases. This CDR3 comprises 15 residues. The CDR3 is CAGSLQGASVYEQYF. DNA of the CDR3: TGTGCCGGCAGCCTACAGGGGGCTTCAGTCTACGAGCAGTACTTC.

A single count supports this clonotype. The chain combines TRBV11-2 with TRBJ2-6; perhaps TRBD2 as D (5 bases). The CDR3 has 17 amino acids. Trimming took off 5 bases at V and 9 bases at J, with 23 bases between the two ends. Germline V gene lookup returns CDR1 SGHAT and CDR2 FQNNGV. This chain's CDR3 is CASSLAPGVPLINVLTF. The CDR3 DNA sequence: TGTGCCAGCAGCCTCGCCCCCGGGGTGCCCCTGATCAACGTCCTGACTTTC.

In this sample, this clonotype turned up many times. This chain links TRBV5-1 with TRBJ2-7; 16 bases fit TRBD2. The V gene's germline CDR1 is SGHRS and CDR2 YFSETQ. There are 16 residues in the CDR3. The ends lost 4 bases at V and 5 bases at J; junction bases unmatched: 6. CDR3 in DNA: TGCGCCAGCAGCCTTGGGGGGACTAGCGGGAGGGACGAGCAGTACTTC. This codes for CASSLGGTSGRDEQYF.

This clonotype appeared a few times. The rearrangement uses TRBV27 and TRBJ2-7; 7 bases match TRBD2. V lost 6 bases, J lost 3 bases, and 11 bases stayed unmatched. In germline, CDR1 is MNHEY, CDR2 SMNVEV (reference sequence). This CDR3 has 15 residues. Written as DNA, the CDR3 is TGTGCCAGCAGCCTCTCCAGCGGGGCGATCTACGAGCAGTACTTC. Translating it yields CASSLSSGAIYEQYF.

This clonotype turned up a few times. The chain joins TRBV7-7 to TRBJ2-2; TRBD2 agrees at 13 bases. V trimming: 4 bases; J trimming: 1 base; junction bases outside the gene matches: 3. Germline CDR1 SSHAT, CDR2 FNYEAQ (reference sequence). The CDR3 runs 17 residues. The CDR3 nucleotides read TGTGCCAGCAGCTCGGGGACTAGCGGGAAGAACACCGGGGAGCTGTTTTTT. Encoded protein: CASSSGTSGKNTGELFF.

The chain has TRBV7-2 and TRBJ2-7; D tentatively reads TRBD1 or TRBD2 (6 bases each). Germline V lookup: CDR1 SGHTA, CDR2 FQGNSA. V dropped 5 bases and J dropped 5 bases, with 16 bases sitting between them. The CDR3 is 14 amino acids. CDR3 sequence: CASSQVRGLNEQYF. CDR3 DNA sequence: TGTGCCAGCAGCCAAGTTCGGGGGCTCAACGAGCAGTACTTC.

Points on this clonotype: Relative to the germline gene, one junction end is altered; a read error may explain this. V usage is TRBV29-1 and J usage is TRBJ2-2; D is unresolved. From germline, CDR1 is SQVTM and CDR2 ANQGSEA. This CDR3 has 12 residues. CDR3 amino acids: CGVGPGAGELFF. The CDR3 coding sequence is TGCGGCGTTGGGCCCGGCGCCGGGGAGCTGTTTTTT.

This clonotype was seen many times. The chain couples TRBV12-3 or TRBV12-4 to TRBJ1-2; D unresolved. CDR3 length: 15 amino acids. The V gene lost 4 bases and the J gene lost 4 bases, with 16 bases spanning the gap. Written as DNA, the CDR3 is TGTGCCAGCAGTTCCGGATTCGGGTCTACCTATGGCTACACCTTC. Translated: CASSSGFGSTYGYTF.

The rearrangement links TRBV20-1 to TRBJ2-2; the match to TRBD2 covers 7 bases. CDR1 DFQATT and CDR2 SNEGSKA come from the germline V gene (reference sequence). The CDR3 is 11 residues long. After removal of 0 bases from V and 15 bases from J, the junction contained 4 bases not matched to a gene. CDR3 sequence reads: CSAREGGGVFF. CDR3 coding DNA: TGCAGTGCTAGAGAGGGGGGGGGGGTGTTTTTT.

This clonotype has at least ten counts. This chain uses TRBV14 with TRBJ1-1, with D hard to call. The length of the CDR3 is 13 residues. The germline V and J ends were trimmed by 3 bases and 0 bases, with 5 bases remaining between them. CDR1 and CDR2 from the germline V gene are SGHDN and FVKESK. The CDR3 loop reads CASSQALNTEAFF. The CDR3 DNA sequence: TGTGCCAGCAGCCAGGCGTTGAACACTGAAGCTTTCTTT.

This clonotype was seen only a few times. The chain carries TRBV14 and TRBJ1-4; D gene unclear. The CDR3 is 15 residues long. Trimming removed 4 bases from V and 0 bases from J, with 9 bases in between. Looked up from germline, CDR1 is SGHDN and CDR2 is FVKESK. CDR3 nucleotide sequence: TGTGCCAGCAGCCGTCCCGGCGCAACTAATGAAAAACTGTTTTTT. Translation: CASSRPGATNEKLFF. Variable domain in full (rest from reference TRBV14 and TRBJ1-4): EAGVTQFPSHSVIEKGQTVTLRCDPISGHDNLYWYRRVMGKEIKFLLHFVKESKQDESGMPNNRFLAERTGGTYSTLKVQPAELEDSGVYFCASSRPGATNEKLFFGSGTQLSVL.

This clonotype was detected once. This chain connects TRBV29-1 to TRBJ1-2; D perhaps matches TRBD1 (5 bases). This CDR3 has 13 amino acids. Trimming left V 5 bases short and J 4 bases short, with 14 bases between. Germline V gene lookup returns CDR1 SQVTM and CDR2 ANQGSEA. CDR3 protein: CSVNRDSGYGYTF. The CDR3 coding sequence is TGCAGCGTTAACCGGGACTCAGGCTATGGCTACACCTTC.

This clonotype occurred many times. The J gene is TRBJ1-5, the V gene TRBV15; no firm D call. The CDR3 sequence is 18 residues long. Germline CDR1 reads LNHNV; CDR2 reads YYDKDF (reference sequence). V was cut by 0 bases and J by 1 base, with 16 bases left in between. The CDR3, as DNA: TGTGCCACCAGCAGAGATCCATGGGCGGGAATAAGCAATCAGCCCCAGCATTTT. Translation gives CATSRDPWAGISNQPQHF.

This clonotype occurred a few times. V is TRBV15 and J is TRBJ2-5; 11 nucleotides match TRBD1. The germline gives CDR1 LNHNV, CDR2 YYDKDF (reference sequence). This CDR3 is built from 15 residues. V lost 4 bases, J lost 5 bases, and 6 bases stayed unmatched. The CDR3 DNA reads TGTGCCACCAGCACCGGGACAGGGGGAGTCGAGACCCAGTACTTC. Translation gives CATSTGTGGVETQYF.

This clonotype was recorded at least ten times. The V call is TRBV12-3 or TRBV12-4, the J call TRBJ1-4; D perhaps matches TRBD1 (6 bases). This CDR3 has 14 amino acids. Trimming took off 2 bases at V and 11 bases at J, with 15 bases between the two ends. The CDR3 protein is CASSLSDGGAKLFF. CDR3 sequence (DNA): TGTGCCAGCAGTTTATCTGATGGGGGCGCGAAACTGTTTTTT.